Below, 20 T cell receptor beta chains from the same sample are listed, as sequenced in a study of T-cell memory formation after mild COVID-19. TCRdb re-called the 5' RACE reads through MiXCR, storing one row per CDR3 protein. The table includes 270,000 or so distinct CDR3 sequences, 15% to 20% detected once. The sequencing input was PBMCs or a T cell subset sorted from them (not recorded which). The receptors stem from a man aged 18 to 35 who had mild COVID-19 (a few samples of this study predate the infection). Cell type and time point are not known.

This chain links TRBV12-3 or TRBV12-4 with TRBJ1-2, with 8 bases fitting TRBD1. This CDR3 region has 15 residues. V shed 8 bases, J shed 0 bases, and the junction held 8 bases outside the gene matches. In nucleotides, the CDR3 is TGTGCCAGCTCGGGACAGGCTCCAGCTAACTATGGCTACACCTTC. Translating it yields CASSGQAPANYGYTF.

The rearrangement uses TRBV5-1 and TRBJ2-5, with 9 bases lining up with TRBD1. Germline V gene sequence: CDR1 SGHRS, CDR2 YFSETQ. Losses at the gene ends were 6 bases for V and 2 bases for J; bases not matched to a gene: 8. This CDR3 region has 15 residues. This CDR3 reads CASKAQGARQETQYF. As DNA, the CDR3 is TGCGCCAGCAAGGCACAGGGGGCAAGGCAAGAGACCCAGTACTTC.

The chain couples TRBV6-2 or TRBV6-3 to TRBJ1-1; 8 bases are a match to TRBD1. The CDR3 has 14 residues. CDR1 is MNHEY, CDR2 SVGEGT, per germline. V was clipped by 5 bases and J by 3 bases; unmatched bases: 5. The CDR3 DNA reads TGTGCCAGCAGTGGGACAGGATTATACACTGAAGCTTTCTTT. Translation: CASSGTGLYTEAFF.

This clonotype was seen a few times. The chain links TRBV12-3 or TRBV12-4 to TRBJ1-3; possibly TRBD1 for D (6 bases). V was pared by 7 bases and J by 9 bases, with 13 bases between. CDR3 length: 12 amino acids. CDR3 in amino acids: CASTTEGGTIYF. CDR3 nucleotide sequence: TGTGCCAGCACGACGGAGGGGGGCACCATATATTTT.

The CDR3 DNA sequence: TGTGCCAGTAGTATCGGGACAGCTTATAATTCACCCCTCCACTTT. Encoded protein: CASSIGTAYNSPLHF. The V and J genes are TRBV19 and TRBJ1-6; TRBD1 matches at 7 bases. The junction had 3 bases not matched to a gene; V was cut back by 3 bases and J by 4 bases. Germline CDR1 LNHDA, CDR2 SQIVND (reference sequence). This CDR3 is 15 amino acids long. Using reference TRBV19 and TRBJ1-6 for the parts outside the CDR3, the full variable domain is DGGITQSPKYLFRKEGQNVTLSCEQNLNHDAMYWYRQDPGQGLRLIYYSQIVNDFQKGDIAEGYSVSREKKESFPLTVTSAQKNPTAFYLCASSIGTAYNSPLHFGNGTRLTVT.

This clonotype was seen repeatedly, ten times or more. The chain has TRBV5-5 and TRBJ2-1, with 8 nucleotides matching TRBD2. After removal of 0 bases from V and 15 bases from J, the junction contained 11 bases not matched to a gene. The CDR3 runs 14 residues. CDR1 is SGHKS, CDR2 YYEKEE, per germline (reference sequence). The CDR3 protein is CASSLESGGPLGFF. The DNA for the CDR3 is TGTGCCAGCAGCTTGGAATCGGGGGGGCCATTGGGGTTCTTC. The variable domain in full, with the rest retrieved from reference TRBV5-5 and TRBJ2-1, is DAGVTQSPTHLIKTRGQQVTLRCSPISGHKSVSWYQQVLGQGPQFIFQYYEKEERGRGNFPDRFSARQFPNYSSELNVNALLLGDSALYLCASSLESGGPLGFFGPGTRLTVL.

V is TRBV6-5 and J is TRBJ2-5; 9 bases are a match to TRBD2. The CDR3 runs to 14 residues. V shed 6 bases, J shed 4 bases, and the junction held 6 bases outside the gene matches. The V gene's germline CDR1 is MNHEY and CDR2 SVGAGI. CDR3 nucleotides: TGTGCCAGCAGGCGCGGGGGGGCGGGAGAGACCCAGTACTTC. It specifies CASRRGGAGETQYF.

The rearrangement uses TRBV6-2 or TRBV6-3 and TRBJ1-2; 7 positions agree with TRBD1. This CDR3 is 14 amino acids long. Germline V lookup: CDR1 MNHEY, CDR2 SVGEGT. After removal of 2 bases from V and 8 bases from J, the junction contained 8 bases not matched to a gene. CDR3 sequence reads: CASSYNPRGAGYTF. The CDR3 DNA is TGTGCCAGCAGTTACAACCCCAGGGGGGCCGGCTACACCTTC.

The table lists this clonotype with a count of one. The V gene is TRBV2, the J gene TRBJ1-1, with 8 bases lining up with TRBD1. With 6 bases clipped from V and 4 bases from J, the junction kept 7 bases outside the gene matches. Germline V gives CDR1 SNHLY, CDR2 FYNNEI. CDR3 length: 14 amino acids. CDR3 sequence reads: CASRDREGGTEAFF. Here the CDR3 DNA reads TGTGCCAGCAGGGACAGGGAGGGGGGCACTGAAGCTTTCTTT.

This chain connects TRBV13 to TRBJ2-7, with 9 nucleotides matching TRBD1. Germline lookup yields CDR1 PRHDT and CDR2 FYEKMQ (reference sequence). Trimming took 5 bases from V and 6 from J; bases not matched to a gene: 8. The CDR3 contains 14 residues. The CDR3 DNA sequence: TGTGCCAGCAGCCGCGGGACAGGGTTTGTCGAGCAGTACGTC. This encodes CASSRGTGFVEQYV.

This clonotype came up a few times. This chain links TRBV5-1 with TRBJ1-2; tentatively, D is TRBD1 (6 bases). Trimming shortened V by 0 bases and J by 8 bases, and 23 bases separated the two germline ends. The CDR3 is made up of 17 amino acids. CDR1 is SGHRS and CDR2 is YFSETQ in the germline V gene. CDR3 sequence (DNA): TGCGCCAGCAGCTTGGCCCGTGGGGTGCGGGGGGCCGAGGGCTACACCTTC. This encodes CASSLARGVRGAEGYTF.

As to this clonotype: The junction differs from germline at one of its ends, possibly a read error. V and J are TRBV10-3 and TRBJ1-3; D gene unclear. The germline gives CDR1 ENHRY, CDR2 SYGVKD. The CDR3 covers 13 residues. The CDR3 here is CAISESPGITIYF. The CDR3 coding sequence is TGTGCCATCAGTGAGTCACCGGGAATCACCATATATTTT.

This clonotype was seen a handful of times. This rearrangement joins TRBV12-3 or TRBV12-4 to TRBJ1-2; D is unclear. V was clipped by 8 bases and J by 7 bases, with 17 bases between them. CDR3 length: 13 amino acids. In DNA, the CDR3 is TGTGCCAGCGTAACGGGATTCTTGGGTGGCTACACCTTC. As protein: CASVTGFLGGYTF.

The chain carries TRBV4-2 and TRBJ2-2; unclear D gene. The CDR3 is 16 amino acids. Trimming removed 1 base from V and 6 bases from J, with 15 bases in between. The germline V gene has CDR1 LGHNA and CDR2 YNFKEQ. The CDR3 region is CASSQAELGIPGELFF. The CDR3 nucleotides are TGTGCCAGCAGCCAAGCCGAGCTGGGTATACCCGGGGAGCTGTTTTTT.

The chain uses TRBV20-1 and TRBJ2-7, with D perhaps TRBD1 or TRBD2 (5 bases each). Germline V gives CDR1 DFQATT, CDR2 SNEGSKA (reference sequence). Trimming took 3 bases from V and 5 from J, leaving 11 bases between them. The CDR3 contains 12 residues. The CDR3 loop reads CSARVGDDEQYV. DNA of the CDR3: TGCAGTGCTAGGGTGGGGGACGACGAGCAGTACGTC.

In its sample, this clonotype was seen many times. CDR3 coding DNA: TGTGCCAGCAGCCGGTGGGGGGCGCTTAGTGGCACTGAAGCTTTCTTT. Translating gives CASSRWGALSGTEAFF. V and J are TRBV5-6 and TRBJ1-1; D might be TRBD1 (6 bases). This CDR3 is 16 amino acids long. Germline V gene lookup returns CDR1 SGHDT and CDR2 YYEEEE. Trimming took off 4 bases at V and 4 bases at J, with 20 bases between the two ends.

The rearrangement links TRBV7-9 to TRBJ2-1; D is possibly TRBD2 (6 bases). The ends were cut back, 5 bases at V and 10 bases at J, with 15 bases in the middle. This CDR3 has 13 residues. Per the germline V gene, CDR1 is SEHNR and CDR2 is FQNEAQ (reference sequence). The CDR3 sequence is CASSRDGGREQFF. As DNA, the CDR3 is TGTGCCAGCAGCCGCGACGGGGGTCGGGAGCAGTTCTTC.

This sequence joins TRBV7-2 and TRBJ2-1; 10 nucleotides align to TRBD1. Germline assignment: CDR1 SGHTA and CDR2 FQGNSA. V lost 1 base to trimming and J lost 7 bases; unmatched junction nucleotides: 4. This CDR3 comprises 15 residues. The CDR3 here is CASSLGQGAWNEQFF. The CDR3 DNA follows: TGTGCCAGCAGCTTAGGACAGGGGGCTTGGAATGAGCAGTTCTTC.

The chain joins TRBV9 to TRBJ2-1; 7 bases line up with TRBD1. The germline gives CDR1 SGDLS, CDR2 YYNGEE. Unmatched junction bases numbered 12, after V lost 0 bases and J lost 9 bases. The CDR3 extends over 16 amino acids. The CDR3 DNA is TGTGCCAGCAGCGTAGCTAGTAAGGGGGCTTACGGTGAGCAGTTCTTC. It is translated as CASSVASKGAYGEQFF.

The CDR3 DNA follows: TGTGCCAGCGGAGGGGACCGATCCTCTGGGGCCAACGTCCTGACTTTC. This codes for CASGGDRSSGANVLTF. The chain has TRBV25-1 and TRBJ2-6; D is perhaps TRBD2 (6 bases). Deletions cut 8 bases from V and 0 bases from J, with 14 bases between. This CDR3 is built from 16 residues. Germline CDR1 reads MGHDK; CDR2 reads SYGVNS.